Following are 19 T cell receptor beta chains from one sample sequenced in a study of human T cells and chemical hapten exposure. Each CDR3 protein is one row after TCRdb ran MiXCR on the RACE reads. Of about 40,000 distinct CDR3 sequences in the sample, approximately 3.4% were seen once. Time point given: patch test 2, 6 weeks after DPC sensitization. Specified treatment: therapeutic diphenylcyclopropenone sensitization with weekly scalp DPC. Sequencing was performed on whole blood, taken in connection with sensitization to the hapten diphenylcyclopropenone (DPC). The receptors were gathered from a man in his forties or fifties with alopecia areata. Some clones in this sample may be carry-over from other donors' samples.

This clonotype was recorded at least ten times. Here the CDR3 DNA reads TGTGCCAGCAGTTTATCAGGGTCAGGGGTCGGCGGTGAAGCTTTCTTT. Amino acid sequence: CASSLSGSGVGGEAFF. V gene TRBV27 combines with J gene TRBJ1-1; D may be TRBD1 (6 bases). V shed 0 bases and J shed 7 bases, with 18 bases lying between them. This CDR3 is 16 amino acids long. CDR1 and CDR2 (germline): MNHEY, SMNVEV (reference sequence).

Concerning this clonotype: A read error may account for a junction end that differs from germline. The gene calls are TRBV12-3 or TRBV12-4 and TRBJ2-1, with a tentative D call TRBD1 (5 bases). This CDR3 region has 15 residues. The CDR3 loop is CDSSLREPSYNEQFF. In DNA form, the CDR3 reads TGTGACAGCAGTCTCAGGGAACCCTCCTACAATGAGCAGTTCTTC.

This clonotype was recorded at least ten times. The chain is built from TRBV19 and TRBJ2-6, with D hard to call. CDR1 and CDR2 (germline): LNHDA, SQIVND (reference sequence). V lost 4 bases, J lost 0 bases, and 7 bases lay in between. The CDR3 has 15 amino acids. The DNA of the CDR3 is TGTGCCAGTAGTACCTTCGACTCTGGGGCCAACGTCCTGACTTTC. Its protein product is CASSTFDSGANVLTF. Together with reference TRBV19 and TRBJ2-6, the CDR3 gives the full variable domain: DGGITQSPKYLFRKEGQNVTLSCEQNLNHDAMYWYRQDPGQGLRLIYYSQIVNDFQKGDIAEGYSVSREKKESFPLTVTSAQKNPTAFYLCASSTFDSGANVLTFGAGSRLTVL.

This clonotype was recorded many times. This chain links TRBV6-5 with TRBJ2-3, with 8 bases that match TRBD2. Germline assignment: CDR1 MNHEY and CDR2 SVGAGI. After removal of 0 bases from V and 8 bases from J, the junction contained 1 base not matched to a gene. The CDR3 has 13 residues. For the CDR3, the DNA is TGTGCCAGCAGTTACTCCGGACTAGCTACGCAGTATTTT. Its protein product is CASSYSGLATQYF.

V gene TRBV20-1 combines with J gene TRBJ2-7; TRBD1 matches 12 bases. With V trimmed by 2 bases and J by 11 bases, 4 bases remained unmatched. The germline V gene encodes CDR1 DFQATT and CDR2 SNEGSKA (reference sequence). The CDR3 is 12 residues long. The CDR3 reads CSARWGTGGEYF. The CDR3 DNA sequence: TGCAGTGCTAGATGGGGGACAGGGGGCGAGTACTTC.

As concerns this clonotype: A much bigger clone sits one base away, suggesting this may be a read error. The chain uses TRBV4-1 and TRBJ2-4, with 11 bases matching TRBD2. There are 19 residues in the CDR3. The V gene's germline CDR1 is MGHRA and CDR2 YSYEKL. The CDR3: CTSSQDRLAGMQAKNIQYF. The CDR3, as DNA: TGCACCAGCAGCCAAGATAGACTAGCGGGAATGCAAGCCAAAAACATTCAGTACTTC.

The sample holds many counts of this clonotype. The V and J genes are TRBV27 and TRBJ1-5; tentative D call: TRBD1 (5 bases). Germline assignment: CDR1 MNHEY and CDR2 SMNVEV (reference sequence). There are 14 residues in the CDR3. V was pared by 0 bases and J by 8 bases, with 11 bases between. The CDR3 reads CASSLSGGFEPQHF. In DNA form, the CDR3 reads TGTGCCAGCAGTTTATCGGGGGGGTTTGAGCCCCAGCATTTT.

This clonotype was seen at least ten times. CDR3 region: CASSTGTGELFF. The CDR3 region has the DNA TGTGCCAGCAGTACAGGGACCGGGGAGCTGTTTTTT. The J gene is TRBJ2-2, the V gene TRBV12-3 or TRBV12-4; D might be TRBD1 (6 bases). This CDR3 has 12 amino acids. The V end was cut by 5 bases, the J end by 5 bases, with 6 bases between.

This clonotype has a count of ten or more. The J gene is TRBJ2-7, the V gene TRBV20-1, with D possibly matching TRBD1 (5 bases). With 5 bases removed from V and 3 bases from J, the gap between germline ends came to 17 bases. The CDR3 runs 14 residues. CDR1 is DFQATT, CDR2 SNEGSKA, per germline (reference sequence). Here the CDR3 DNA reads TGCAGTGCTGATGTCGCAGGGCGAGGCTACGAGCAGTACTTC. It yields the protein CSADVAGRGYEQYF.

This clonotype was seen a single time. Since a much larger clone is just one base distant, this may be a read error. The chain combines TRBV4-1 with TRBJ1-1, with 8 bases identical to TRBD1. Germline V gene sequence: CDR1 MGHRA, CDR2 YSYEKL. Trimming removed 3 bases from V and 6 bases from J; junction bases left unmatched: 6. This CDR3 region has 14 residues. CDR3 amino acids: CASSQATGGAEAFF. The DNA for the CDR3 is TGCGCCAGCAGCCAGGCTACAGGGGGTGCTGAAGCTTTCTTT.

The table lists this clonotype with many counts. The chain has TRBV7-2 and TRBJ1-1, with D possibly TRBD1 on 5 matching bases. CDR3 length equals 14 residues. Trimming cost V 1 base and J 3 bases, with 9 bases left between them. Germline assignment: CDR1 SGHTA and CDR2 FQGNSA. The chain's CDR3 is CASSLGREYTEAFF. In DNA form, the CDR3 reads TGTGCCAGCAGCTTAGGCAGGGAGTACACTGAAGCTTTCTTT.

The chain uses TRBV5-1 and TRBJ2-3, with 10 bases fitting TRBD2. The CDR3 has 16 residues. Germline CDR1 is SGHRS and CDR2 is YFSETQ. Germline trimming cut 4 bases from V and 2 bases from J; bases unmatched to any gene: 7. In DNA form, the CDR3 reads TGCGCCAGCAGCCTTCTACTAGCGGGAAACACAGATACGCAGTATTTT. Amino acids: CASSLLLAGNTDTQYF.

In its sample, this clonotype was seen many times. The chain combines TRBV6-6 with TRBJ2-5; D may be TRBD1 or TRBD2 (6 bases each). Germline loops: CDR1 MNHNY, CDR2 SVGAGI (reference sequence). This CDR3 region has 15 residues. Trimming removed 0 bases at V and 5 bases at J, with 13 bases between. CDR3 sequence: CASSYSGGLGETQYF. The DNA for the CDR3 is TGTGCCAGCAGTTACTCTGGGGGGCTGGGGGAGACCCAGTACTTC.

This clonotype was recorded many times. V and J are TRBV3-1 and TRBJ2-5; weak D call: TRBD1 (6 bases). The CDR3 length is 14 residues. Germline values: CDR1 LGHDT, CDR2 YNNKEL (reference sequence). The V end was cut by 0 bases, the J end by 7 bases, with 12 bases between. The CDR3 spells CASSQEPQGGTQYF. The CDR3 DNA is TGTGCCAGCAGCCAAGAACCACAGGGTGGGACCCAGTACTTC.

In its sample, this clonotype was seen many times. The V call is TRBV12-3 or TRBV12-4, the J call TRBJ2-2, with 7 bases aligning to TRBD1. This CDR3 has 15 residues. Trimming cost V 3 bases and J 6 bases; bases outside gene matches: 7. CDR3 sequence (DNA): TGTGCCAGCAGTTTCTTGACAGGGCTACCCGGGGAGCTGTTTTTT. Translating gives CASSFLTGLPGELFF.

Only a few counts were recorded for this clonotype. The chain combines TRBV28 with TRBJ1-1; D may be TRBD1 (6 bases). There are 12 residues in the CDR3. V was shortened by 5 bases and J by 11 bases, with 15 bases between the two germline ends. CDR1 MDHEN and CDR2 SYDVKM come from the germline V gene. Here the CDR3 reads CASSLPGARAFF. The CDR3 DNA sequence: TGTGCCAGCAGTCTCCCGGGGGCTCGGGCTTTCTTT.

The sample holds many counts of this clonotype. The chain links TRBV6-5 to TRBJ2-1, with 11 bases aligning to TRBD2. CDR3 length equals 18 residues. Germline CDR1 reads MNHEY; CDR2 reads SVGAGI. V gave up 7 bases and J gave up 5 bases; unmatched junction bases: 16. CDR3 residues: CASKRTGIRLAGNNEQFF. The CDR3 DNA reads TGTGCCAGCAAAAGGACAGGGATCCGACTAGCGGGGAACAATGAGCAGTTCTTC.

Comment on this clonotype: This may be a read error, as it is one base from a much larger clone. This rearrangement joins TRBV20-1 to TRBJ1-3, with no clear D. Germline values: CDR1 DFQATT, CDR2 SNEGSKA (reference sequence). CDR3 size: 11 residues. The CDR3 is CSAQVGNTICF. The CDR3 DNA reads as TGCAGTGCCCAGGTCGGAAACACCATATGTTTT.

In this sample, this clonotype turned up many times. CDR3 sequence: CASSSQTSMGRTQYF. The CDR3 DNA follows: TGTGCCAGCAGCTCCCAGACTAGCATGGGGCGGACCCAGTACTTC. The chain links TRBV5-5 to TRBJ2-5; the match to TRBD2 covers 7 bases. Germline V lookup: CDR1 SGHKS, CDR2 YYEKEE (reference sequence). Trimming took 3 bases from V and 7 from J; bases not matched to a gene: 12. The CDR3 spans 15 residues. The whole variable domain, filled in from reference TRBV5-5 and TRBJ2-5, reads DAGVTQSPTHLIKTRGQQVTLRCSPISGHKSVSWYQQVLGQGPQFIFQYYEKEERGRGNFPDRFSARQFPNYSSELNVNALLLGDSALYLCASSSQTSMGRTQYFGPGTRLLVL.